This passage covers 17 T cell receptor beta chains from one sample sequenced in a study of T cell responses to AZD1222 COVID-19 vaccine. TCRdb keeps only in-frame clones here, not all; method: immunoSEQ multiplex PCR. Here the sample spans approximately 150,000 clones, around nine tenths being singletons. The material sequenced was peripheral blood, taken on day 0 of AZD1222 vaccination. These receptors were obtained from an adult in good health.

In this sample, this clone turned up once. CDR3 DNA: TGTGCCAGTGTCCGGGACACCCGGAACTACTATGGCTACACCTTC. It encodes CASVRDTRNYYGYTF. V gene TRBV28 combines with J gene TRBJ1-2; tentatively, D is TRBD1 (6 bases). The CDR3 has 15 residues. In germline, CDR1 is MDHEN, CDR2 SYDVKM. V was shortened by 9 bases and J by 3 bases, with 20 bases between the two germline ends.

This chain's CDR3 is CASSPGTPRTNEKLFF. The CDR3 DNA is TGCGCCAGCAGCCCCGGAACCCCTAGGACTAATGAAAAACTGTTTTTT. This rearrangement joins TRBV5-1 to TRBJ1-4; no reliable D call. The CDR3 contains 16 residues. Germline V gives CDR1 SGHRS, CDR2 YFSETQ. The germline V and J ends were trimmed by 4 bases and 2 bases, with 15 bases remaining between them.

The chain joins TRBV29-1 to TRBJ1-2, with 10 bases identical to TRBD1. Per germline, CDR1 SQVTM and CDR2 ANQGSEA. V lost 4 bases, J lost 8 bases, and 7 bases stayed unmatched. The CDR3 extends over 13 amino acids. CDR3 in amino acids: CSVGDRGHKGYTF. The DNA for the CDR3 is TGCAGCGTTGGGGACAGGGGTCATAAGGGCTACACCTTC. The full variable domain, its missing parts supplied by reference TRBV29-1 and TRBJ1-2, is SAVISQKPSRDICQRGTSLTIQCQVDSQVTMMFWYRQQPGQSLTLIATANQGSEATYESGFVIDKFPISRPNLTFSTLTVSNMSPEDSSIYLCSVGDRGHKGYTFGSGTRLTVV.

The CDR3 region has the DNA TGTGCCAGCAGCCCGGGACCTAACGGCGGAGCTTTCTTT. It specifies CASSPGPNGGAFF. The V call is TRBV28, the J call TRBJ1-1, with D perhaps TRBD1 (5 bases). This CDR3 has 13 amino acids. Deletions cut 6 bases from V and 10 bases from J, with 18 bases between. CDR1 MDHEN and CDR2 SYDVKM come from the germline V gene.

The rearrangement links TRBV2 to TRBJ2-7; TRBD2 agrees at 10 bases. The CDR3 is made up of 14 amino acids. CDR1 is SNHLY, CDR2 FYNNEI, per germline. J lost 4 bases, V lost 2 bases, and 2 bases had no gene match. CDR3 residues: CASSETSGTYEQYF. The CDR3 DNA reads TGTGCCAGCAGTGAAACTAGCGGGACATACGAGCAGTACTTC.

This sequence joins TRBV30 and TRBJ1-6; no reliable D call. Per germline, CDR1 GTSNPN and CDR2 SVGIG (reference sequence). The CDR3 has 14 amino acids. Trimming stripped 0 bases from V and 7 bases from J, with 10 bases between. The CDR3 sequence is CAWSVDKKNSPLHF. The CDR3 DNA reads TGTGCCTGGAGTGTCGATAAAAAAAATTCACCCCTCCACTTT.

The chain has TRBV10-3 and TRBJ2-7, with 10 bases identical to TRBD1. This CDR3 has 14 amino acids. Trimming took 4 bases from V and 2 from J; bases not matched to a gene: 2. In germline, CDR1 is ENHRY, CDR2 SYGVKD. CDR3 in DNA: TGTGCCATCAGTGCGGGACAGGGGCCCTACGAGCAGTACTTC. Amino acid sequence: CAISAGQGPYEQYF.

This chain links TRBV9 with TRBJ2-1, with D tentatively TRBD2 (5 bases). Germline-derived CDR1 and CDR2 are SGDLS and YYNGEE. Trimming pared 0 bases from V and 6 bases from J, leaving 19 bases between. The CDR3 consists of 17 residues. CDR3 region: CASSVGGVWLAGNEQFF. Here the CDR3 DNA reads TGTGCCAGCAGCGTAGGAGGTGTGTGGCTAGCCGGCAATGAGCAGTTCTTC.

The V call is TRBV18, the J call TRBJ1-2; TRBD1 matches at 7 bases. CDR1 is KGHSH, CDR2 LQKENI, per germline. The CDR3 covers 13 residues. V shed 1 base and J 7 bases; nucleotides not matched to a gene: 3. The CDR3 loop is CASSPQGARGYTF. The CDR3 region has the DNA TGTGCCAGCTCACCACAGGGGGCACGTGGCTACACCTTC.

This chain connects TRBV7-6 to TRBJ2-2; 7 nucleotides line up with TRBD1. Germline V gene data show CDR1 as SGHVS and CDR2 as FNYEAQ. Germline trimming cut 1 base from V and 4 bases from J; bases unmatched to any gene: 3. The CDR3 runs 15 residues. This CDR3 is CASSLEGGGTGELFF. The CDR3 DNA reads TGTGCCAGCAGCTTAGAAGGGGGCGGCACCGGGGAGCTGTTTTTT.

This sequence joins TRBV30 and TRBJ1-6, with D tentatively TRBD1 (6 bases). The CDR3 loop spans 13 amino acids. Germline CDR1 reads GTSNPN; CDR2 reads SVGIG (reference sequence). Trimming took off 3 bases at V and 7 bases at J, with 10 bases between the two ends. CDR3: CAWRRGGNSPLHF. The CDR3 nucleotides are TGTGCCTGGAGGAGGGGGGGAAATTCACCCCTCCACTTT.

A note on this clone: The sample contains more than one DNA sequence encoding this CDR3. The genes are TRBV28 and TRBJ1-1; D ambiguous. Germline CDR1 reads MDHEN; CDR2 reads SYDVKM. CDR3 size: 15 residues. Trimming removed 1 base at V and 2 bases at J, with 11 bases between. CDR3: CASSLFGEVNTEAFF. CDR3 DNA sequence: TGTGCCAGCAGTTTATTCGGGGAAGTCAACACTGAAGCTTTCTTT.

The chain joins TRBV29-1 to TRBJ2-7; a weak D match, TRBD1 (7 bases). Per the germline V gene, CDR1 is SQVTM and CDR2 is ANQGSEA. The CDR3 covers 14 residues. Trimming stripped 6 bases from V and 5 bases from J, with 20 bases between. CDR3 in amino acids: CSVRRDSFPHEQYF. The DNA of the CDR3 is TGCAGCGTGAGGAGGGACAGCTTTCCCCACGAGCAGTACTTC.

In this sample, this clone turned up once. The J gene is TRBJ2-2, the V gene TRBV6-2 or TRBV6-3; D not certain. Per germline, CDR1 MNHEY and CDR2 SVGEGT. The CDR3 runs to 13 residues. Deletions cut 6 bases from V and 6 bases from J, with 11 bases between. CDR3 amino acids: CASSPTIAGELFF. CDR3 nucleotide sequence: TGTGCCAGCAGCCCTACCATCGCCGGGGAGCTGTTTTTT.

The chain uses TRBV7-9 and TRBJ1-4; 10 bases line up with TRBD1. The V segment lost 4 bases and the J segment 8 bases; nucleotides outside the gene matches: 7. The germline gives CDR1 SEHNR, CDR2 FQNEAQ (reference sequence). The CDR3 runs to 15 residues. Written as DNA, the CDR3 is TGTGCCAGCAGCTCGTCCGGGACAGGGGACGAAAAACTGTTTTTT. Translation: CASSSSGTGDEKLFF.

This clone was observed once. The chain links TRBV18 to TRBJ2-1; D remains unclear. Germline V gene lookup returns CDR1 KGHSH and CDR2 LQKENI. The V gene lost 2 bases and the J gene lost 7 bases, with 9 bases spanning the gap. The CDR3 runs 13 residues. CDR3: CASSPRERNEQFF. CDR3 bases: TGTGCCAGCTCACCAAGGGAAAGGAATGAGCAGTTCTTC. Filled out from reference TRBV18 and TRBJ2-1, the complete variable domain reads NAGVMQNPRHLVRRRGQEARLRCSPMKGHSHVYWYRQLPEEGLKFMVYLQKENIIDESGMPKERFSAEFPKEGPSILRIQQVVRGDSAAYFCASSPRERNEQFFGPGTRLTVL.

CDR3: CASSQDRTGGGYTF. CDR3 nucleotides: TGCGCCAGCAGCCAAGATAGAACAGGCGGTGGCTACACCTTC. J is TRBJ1-2 and V is TRBV4-3; D perhaps matches TRBD1 (5 bases). The CDR3 runs to 14 residues. In germline, CDR1 is LGHNA, CDR2 YSLEER. Deletions cut 0 bases from V and 7 bases from J, with 12 bases between.